Sequencing of this T cell receptor beta chain was carried out in a study of regulatory T cells in long-lasting Graves disease. As for the study in general: Antithyroid drug use was under 3 months in newly diagnosed Graves' patients. Study-wide points: TRBV28, TRBJ1-2 and TRBJ2-5 were favored in persistent disease.

Ten or more counts support this clonotype. Its antigen is as yet unknown. Time point indicated: newly diagnosed GD, antithyroid drugs for less than 3 months. Following extraction of RNA from PBMCs, that RNA was used to make the TCR library. Germline V gene lookup returns CDR1 MNHEY and CDR2 SMNVEV (reference sequence). V lost 7 bases, J lost 4 bases, and 10 bases stayed unmatched. The CDR3 spans 14 residues. Assembly of TCR beta libraries relied on iRepertoire HTBI primers together with Arm-PCR of CDR3 regions. TCRdb reanalysed the multiplex PCR reads using MiXCR and keeps one entry per CDR3 protein. The sample lists some 450,000 distinct CDR3 sequences; 16% were seen once. Separately, the same data were catalogued under a study of T cells in Graves' hyperthyroidism and ophthalmopathy.

The sequencing used peripheral blood mononuclear cells (PBMCs), collected at new diagnosis, from a patient treated with antithyroid drugs. The gene calls are TRBV27 and TRBJ2-7; the match to TRBD2 covers 7 bases. The receptor comes from a woman aged 30 to 39 with Graves disease. CDR3 DNA sequence: TGTGCCAGCAACTCCCGGCGGGGGACGTACGAGCAGTACTTC. Translated, it gives CASNSRRGTYEQYF.